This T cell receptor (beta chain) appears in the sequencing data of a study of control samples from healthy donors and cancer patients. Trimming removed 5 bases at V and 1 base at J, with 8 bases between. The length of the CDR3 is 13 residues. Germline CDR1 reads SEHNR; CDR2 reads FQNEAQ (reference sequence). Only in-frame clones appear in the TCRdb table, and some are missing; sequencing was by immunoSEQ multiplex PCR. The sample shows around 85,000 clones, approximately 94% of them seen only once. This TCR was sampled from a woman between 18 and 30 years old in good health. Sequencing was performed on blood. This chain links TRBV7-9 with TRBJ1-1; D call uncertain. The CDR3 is CASSVEWNTEAFF. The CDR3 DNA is TGTGCCAGCAGCGTGGAATGGAACACTGAAGCTTTCTTT.